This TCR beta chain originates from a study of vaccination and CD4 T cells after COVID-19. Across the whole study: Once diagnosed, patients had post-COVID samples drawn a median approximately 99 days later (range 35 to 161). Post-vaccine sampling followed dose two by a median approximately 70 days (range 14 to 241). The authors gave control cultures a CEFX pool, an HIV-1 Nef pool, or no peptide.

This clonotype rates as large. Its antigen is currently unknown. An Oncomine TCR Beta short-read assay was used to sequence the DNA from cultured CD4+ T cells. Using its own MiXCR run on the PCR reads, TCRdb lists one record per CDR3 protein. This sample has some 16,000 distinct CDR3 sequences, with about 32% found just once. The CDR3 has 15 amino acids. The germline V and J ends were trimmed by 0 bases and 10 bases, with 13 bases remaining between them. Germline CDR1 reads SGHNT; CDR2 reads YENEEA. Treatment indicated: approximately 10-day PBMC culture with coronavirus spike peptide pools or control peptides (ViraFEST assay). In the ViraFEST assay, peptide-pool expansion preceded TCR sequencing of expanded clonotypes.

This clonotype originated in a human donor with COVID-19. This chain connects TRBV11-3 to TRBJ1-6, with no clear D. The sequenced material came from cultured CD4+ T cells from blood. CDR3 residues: CASSLDSRAGSPLHF. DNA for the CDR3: TGTGCCAGCAGCTTAGATAGTCGGGCTGGGTCACCCCTCCACTTT.